The 26 T cell receptor beta chains presented below share a single source sample, sequenced in a study of T-cell memory formation after mild COVID-19. TCRdb used MiXCR to reprocess the 5' RACE reads, holding one entry per CDR3 protein. Among more than 250,000 distinct CDR3 sequences, more than 15% were seen once, and the ten largest hold about 21%. Sequenced material: PBMCs or a T cell subset sorted from them (not recorded which). Receptors were obtained from a man between 18 and 29 years old who had mild COVID-19 (a few samples of this study predate the infection). Cell type and time point are not known.

The V call is TRBV27, the J call TRBJ2-3; 8 nucleotides align to TRBD1. The J segment lost 6 bases and the V segment lost 6 bases, leaving 8 bases of the junction unmatched. CDR3 size: 14 residues. CDR1 MNHEY and CDR2 SMNVEV come from the germline V gene (reference sequence). Here the CDR3 reads CASSRRTGLDTQYF. In DNA, the CDR3 is TGTGCCAGCAGCAGACGGACAGGGCTTGATACGCAGTATTTT.

This clonotype has more than one count but fewer than ten. This rearrangement joins TRBV6-5 to TRBJ2-3; D possibly matches TRBD1 or TRBD2 (5 bases each). V lost 2 bases, J lost 4 bases, and 7 bases lay in between. The CDR3 is made up of 13 amino acids. Germline V gives CDR1 MNHEY, CDR2 SVGAGI. The CDR3 spells CASSYGTPDTQYF. In DNA, the CDR3 is TGTGCCAGCAGTTACGGGACCCCAGATACGCAGTATTTT.

V gene TRBV7-6 combines with J gene TRBJ2-2, with 7 bases fitting TRBD2. The trim removed 5 bases at V and 4 bases at J, leaving 7 bases unmatched. CDR3 length: 15 amino acids. Germline V gives CDR1 SGHVS, CDR2 FNYEAQ. CDR3 loop: CASSQDLAATGELFF. CDR3 nucleotide sequence: TGTGCCAGCAGCCAGGATCTAGCGGCCACCGGGGAGCTGTTTTTT. Complete variable domain (other parts from reference TRBV7-6 and TRBJ2-2): GAGVSQSPRYKVTKRGQDVALRCDPISGHVSLYWYRQALGQGPEFLTYFNYEAQQDKSGLPNDRFSAERPEGSISTLTIQRTEQRDSAMYRCASSQDLAATGELFFGEGSRLTVL.

The rearrangement joins TRBV4-1 to TRBJ1-4; D not resolved. The CDR3 is 11 amino acids. The V gene's germline CDR1 is MGHRA and CDR2 YSYEKL. V was cut by 7 bases and J by 4 bases, with 4 bases left in between. DNA of the CDR3: TGCGCCAGCACCCATAATGAAAAACTGTTTTTT. Translation: CASTHNEKLFF.

This sequence joins TRBV5-1 and TRBJ2-7, with D maybe TRBD2 (5 bases). Trimming took 7 bases from V and 0 from J, leaving 11 bases between them. From germline, CDR1 is SGHRS and CDR2 YFSETQ. This CDR3 is 13 amino acids long. The CDR3 spells CASGLDYSYEQYF. CDR3 nucleotides: TGCGCCAGCGGCCTAGACTACTCCTACGAGCAGTACTTC.

There are many counts of this clonotype. The rearrangement uses TRBV7-3 and TRBJ2-1, with D maybe TRBD1 (6 bases). CDR3 size: 12 residues. Trimming stripped 5 bases from V and 7 bases from J, with 9 bases between. The V gene's germline CDR1 is SGHTA and CDR2 FQGTGA. In DNA, the CDR3 is TGTGCCAGCAGCATAAGGGGGAATGAGCAGTTCTTC. Protein product: CASSIRGNEQFF. Looking up the rest from reference TRBV7-3 and TRBJ2-1 gives the full variable domain: GAGVSQTPSNKVTEKGKYVELRCDPISGHTALYWYRQSLGQGPEFLIYFQGTGAADDSGLPNDRFFAVRPEGSVSTLKIQRTERGDSAVYLCASSIRGNEQFFGPGTRLTVL.

This clonotype occurred a few times. This chain connects TRBV7-2 to TRBJ1-5; no clear D gene. The CDR3 consists of 15 residues. Germline V gene lookup returns CDR1 SGHTA and CDR2 FQGNSA. Trimming left V 5 bases short and J 2 bases short, with 13 bases between. The CDR3 DNA reads TGTGCCAGCAGCCCCGGAGGTTGGGGCAATCAGCCCCAGCATTTT. This codes for CASSPGGWGNQPQHF.

This clonotype was counted at least ten times. Here the CDR3 reads CASSFYRTRDNEQFF. The CDR3 coding sequence is TGTGCCAGCAGTTTTTATCGCACCCGGGACAATGAGCAGTTCTTC. The chain combines TRBV12-3 or TRBV12-4 with TRBJ2-1, with D unclear. The CDR3 covers 15 residues. V was trimmed by 3 bases and J by 5 bases, leaving 14 bases between them.

The chain uses TRBV6-5 and TRBJ1-1, with no clear D. The V and J ends lost 4 bases and 1 base respectively, with 10 bases between them. CDR3 size: 14 residues. Germline CDR1 is MNHEY and CDR2 is SVGAGI. CDR3: CASSWTNQNTEAFF. In nucleotides, the CDR3 is TGTGCCAGCAGTTGGACGAACCAGAACACTGAAGCTTTCTTT.

The chain joins TRBV12-3 or TRBV12-4 to TRBJ2-1; 12 bases fit TRBD2. There are 13 residues in the CDR3. V shed 8 bases and J 4 bases; nucleotides not matched to a gene: 0. The CDR3 is CASGTSGYNEQFF. The DNA for the CDR3 is TGTGCCAGCGGGACTAGCGGGTACAATGAGCAGTTCTTC.

The chain couples TRBV10-3 to TRBJ2-2; no definite D call. Trimming took off 6 bases at V and 9 bases at J, with 8 bases between the two ends. The germline V gene has CDR1 ENHRY and CDR2 SYGVKD. This CDR3 is 11 amino acids long. The CDR3 DNA sequence: TGTGCCATCAGCCGATCCTGGGAGCTGTTTTTT. It translates to CAISRSWELFF.

The chain is built from TRBV15 and TRBJ1-4; D ambiguous. With 3 bases removed from V and 2 bases from J, the gap between germline ends came to 10 bases. Germline CDR1 LNHNV, CDR2 YYDKDF (reference sequence). The CDR3 totals 15 residues. The CDR3 protein is CATSSGSPTNEKLFF. CDR3 DNA sequence: TGTGCCACCAGCAGTGGTTCGCCGACTAATGAAAAACTGTTTTTT. The full variable domain, with the rest looked up from reference TRBV15 and TRBJ1-4, is DAMVIQNPRYQVTQFGKPVTLSCSQTLNHNVMYWYQQKSSQAPKLLFHYYDKDFNNEADTPDNFQSRRPNTSFCFLDIRSPGLGDTAMYLCATSSGSPTNEKLFFGSGTQLSVL.

The J gene is TRBJ2-6, the V gene TRBV5-5; D is ambiguous. Germline CDR1 reads SGHKS; CDR2 reads YYEKEE (reference sequence). The CDR3 runs 17 residues. Trimming cost V 3 bases and J 1 base, with 14 bases left between them. As DNA, the CDR3 is TGTGCCAGCAGCTCCCCCGGTAGGCTGTCTGGGGCCAACGTCCTGACTTTC. Its translation is CASSSPGRLSGANVLTF.

This clonotype was counted ten times or more. The chain is built from TRBV4-3 and TRBJ2-7; 7 bases match TRBD2. The CDR3 has 14 residues. CDR1 is LGHNA, CDR2 YSLEER, per germline. The V gene end was trimmed by 4 bases and the J gene end by 4 bases; junction bases not matched to a gene: 7. In DNA, the CDR3 is TGCGCCAGCAGCCCTAGCGGTGAAGGATACGAGCAGTACTTC. Its protein is CASSPSGEGYEQYF.

The chain joins TRBV6-6 to TRBJ2-7; 9 bases map to TRBD2. The CDR3 totals 17 residues. J lost 1 base, V lost 5 bases, and 12 bases had no gene match. CDR1 MNHNY and CDR2 SVGAGI come from the germline V gene (reference sequence). In nucleotides, the CDR3 is TGTGCCAGCAGTCAACCTGGTAGGACTAGCGCTTCCTACGAGCAGTACTTC. It yields the protein CASSQPGRTSASYEQYF.

The J gene is TRBJ2-2, the V gene TRBV20-1; no firm D call. CDR3 length equals 15 residues. With 2 bases removed from V and 4 bases from J, the gap between germline ends came to 14 bases. Germline V gives CDR1 DFQATT, CDR2 SNEGSKA (reference sequence). CDR3 protein: CSARPTRTGTGELFF. DNA of the CDR3: TGCAGTGCTAGACCGACCAGGACGGGCACCGGGGAGCTGTTTTTT.

This clonotype turned up a few times. The chain joins TRBV18 to TRBJ1-1; TRBD1 matches at 8 bases. Looked up from germline, CDR1 is KGHSH and CDR2 is LQKENI. The CDR3 loop spans 15 amino acids. Germline trimming cut 3 bases from V and 1 base from J; bases unmatched to any gene: 4. CDR3 sequence (DNA): TGTGCCAGCTCACCTTCCGGGACAGGGAACACTGAAGCTTTCTTT. Translated, it gives CASSPSGTGNTEAFF.

This clonotype has more than one count but fewer than ten. The V gene is TRBV20-1, the J gene TRBJ2-3; the match to TRBD2 covers 12 bases. The CDR3 has 12 amino acids. V was clipped by 6 bases and J by 11 bases; unmatched bases: 6. Per germline, CDR1 DFQATT and CDR2 SNEGSKA (reference sequence). CDR3 loop: CSARLAGARQYF. The CDR3 coding sequence is TGCAGTGCAAGACTAGCGGGGGCAAGGCAGTATTTT.

This chain joins TRBV4-2 and TRBJ2-3; 9 nucleotides align to TRBD2. This CDR3 is 17 amino acids long. Germline values: CDR1 LGHNA, CDR2 YNFKEQ. V dropped 3 bases and J dropped 3; count of bases not matched to a gene: 10. CDR3 nucleotides: TGTGCCAGCAGCCAGCTAACAAGCGGGGGGTTTACAGATACGCAGTATTTT. This codes for CASSQLTSGGFTDTQYF.

In DNA form, the CDR3 reads TGTGCCTGGAGTGTACGGATCCCAGAGACCCAGTACTTC. Translated, it gives CAWSVRIPETQYF. V gene TRBV30 combines with J gene TRBJ2-5; D is unclear. Germline V gene lookup returns CDR1 GTSNPN and CDR2 SVGIG (reference sequence). V was clipped by 0 bases and J by 4 bases, with 9 bases between them. CDR3 size: 13 residues.

This clonotype was counted a single time. V gene TRBV3-1 combines with J gene TRBJ2-1; D is possibly TRBD1 (6 bases). The CDR3 loop spans 14 amino acids. Germline loops: CDR1 LGHDT, CDR2 YNNKEL (reference sequence). V was trimmed by 7 bases and J by 1 base, leaving 11 bases between them. Here the CDR3 reads CASTRTGSYNEQFF. CDR3 in DNA: TGTGCCAGCACCCGAACAGGGTCCTACAATGAGCAGTTCTTC.

The genes are TRBV6-5 and TRBJ2-2; 7 bases match TRBD1. Germline values: CDR1 MNHEY, CDR2 SVGAGI. After removal of 0 bases from V and 5 bases from J, the junction contained 3 bases not matched to a gene. The CDR3 runs to 15 residues. CDR3 protein: CASSYSQGMTGELFF. In DNA, the CDR3 is TGTGCCAGCAGTTACTCACAGGGGATGACCGGGGAGCTGTTTTTT.

V usage is TRBV11-2 and J usage is TRBJ2-5; D unresolved. Germline values: CDR1 SGHAT, CDR2 FQNNGV. The CDR3 runs 12 residues. The ends were cut back, 3 bases at V and 7 bases at J, with 9 bases in the middle. In DNA, the CDR3 is TGTGCCAGCAGCTTGAGCGAGGTGACCCAGTACTTC. Amino acids: CASSLSEVTQYF.

This clonotype was seen many times. The rearrangement uses TRBV2 and TRBJ2-7; tentative D call: TRBD1 (8 bases). The CDR3 covers 14 residues. Germline V gives CDR1 SNHLY, CDR2 FYNNEI. V lost 8 bases to trimming and J lost 3 bases, with 17 bases between them. The CDR3 DNA reads TGTGCCAGCCGGGGGGCAGGGGGCTTCTACGAGCAGTACGTC. Its protein product is CASRGAGGFYEQYV.

This clonotype has just a few counts. CDR3 residues: CAILTKQGTDQPQHF. The CDR3 DNA reads TGTGCCATCCTCACGAAACAGGGCACCGATCAGCCCCAGCATTTT. The rearrangement uses TRBV10-3 and TRBJ1-5, with D possibly being TRBD1 (6 bases). The germline gives CDR1 ENHRY, CDR2 SYGVKD. The CDR3 is 15 amino acids. V dropped 8 bases and J dropped 5 bases, with 19 bases sitting between them.

This clonotype was counted at least ten times. In nucleotides, the CDR3 is TGTGCCAGCACCCGCGGGGAGACCCAGTACTTC. Its translation: CASTRGETQYF. The chain carries TRBV7-2 and TRBJ2-5; a possible D gene is TRBD2 (5 bases). The germline CDR1 and CDR2 sequences are SGHTA and FQGNSA. CDR3 length equals 11 residues. Trimming pared 7 bases from V and 5 bases from J, leaving 8 bases between.